The 22 T cell receptor beta chains listed next were all sequenced from one sample in a study of T cells in Graves' hyperthyroidism and ophthalmopathy. Using RNA transcripts as the source, TCR beta CDR3 regions were amplified. The HTBI primer set was used in a first-round RT-PCR of the TCR CDR3. MiXCR was run by TCRdb on the multiplex PCR reads, yielding one entry per CDR3 protein. The repertoire includes about 770,000 distinct CDR3 sequences, 18% of them detected once, and around 15% sits in the top ten. Sequencing input: blood. The receptors derive from a woman between 45 and 65 years old with Graves' hyperthyroidism that later progressed to Graves' ophthalmopathy.

This clonotype was found a few times. The chain is built from TRBV9 and TRBJ2-3; 10 nucleotides agree with TRBD2. Germline V lookup: CDR1 SGDLS, CDR2 YYNGEE. This CDR3 contains 16 residues. Trimming at V came to 2 bases and at J to 3 bases, leaving 6 bases not matched to a gene. CDR3 bases: TGTGCCAGCAGCGTCAGCGGGGGGGGCCGAACAGATACGCAGTATTTT. This translates into CASSVSGGGRTDTQYF.

V gene TRBV5-4 combines with J gene TRBJ1-5, with D possibly being TRBD1 (6 bases). Per germline, CDR1 SGHNT and CDR2 YYREEE (reference sequence). The V end was cut by 5 bases, the J end by 7 bases, with 13 bases between. The CDR3 is 13 amino acids. The CDR3 region has the DNA TGTGCCAGCAGTATTCGGGGGCAGCAGCCCCAGCATTTT. The encoded protein is CASSIRGQQPQHF.

This clonotype was seen at least ten times. The V call is TRBV29-1, the J call TRBJ1-5; TRBD1 matches at 11 bases. Unmatched junction bases numbered 6, after V lost 6 bases and J lost 8 bases. The germline V gene encodes CDR1 SQVTM and CDR2 ANQGSEA. The CDR3 has 13 residues. CDR3 loop: CSVGTGGIEPQHF. The DNA for the CDR3 is TGCAGCGTCGGGACAGGGGGAATTGAGCCCCAGCATTTT.

This clonotype was picked up a small number of times. A read error may explain this, as a much larger clone is one base away. This chain links TRBV27 with TRBJ2-7; weak D call: TRBD1 (5 bases). Germline CDR1 MNHEY, CDR2 SMNVEV (reference sequence). CDR3 length: 13 amino acids. Trimming took off 6 bases at V and 0 bases at J, with 9 bases between the two ends. CDR3 loop: CASSHDSSYEQYF. The DNA for the CDR3 is TGTGCCAGCAGCCACGACAGCTCCTACGAGCAGTACTTC.

This clonotype was counted ten times or more. The chain combines TRBV7-2 with TRBJ1-6; 8 nucleotides line up with TRBD1. The V gene's germline CDR1 is SGHTA and CDR2 FQGNSA. The CDR3 loop spans 16 amino acids. V was clipped by 1 base and J by 5 bases; unmatched bases: 4. The CDR3 reads CASSLVATGDNSPLHF. The CDR3 nucleotides read TGTGCCAGCAGCTTAGTAGCGACAGGGGATAATTCACCCCTCCACTTT. Filled out from reference TRBV7-2 and TRBJ1-6, the complete variable domain reads GAGVSQSPSNKVTEKGKDVELRCDPISGHTALYWYRQSLGQGLEFLIYFQGNSAPDKSGLPSDRFSAERTGGSVSTLTIQRTQQEDSAVYLCASSLVATGDNSPLHFGNGTRLTVT.

The rearrangement uses TRBV27 and TRBJ2-1; 9 bases line up with TRBD1. The CDR3 covers 14 residues. The V segment lost 7 bases and the J segment 9 bases; nucleotides outside the gene matches: 10. Germline V gene lookup returns CDR1 MNHEY and CDR2 SMNVEV (reference sequence). Here the CDR3 DNA reads TGTGCCAGCAATGAGGGACAGGGAGGCAGTGAGCAGTTCTTC. Residues: CASNEGQGGSEQFF.

In its sample, this clonotype was seen many times. The rearrangement links TRBV20-1 to TRBJ2-3, with a possible D match to TRBD1 (6 bases). The CDR3 runs to 13 residues. Trimming shortened V by 5 bases and J by 7 bases, and 16 bases separated the two germline ends. Germline V gene lookup returns CDR1 DFQATT and CDR2 SNEGSKA (reference sequence). CDR3 protein: CSARAGTYNTQYF. The CDR3 coding sequence is TGCAGTGCTCGCGCCGGGACATACAATACGCAGTATTTT.

The chain carries TRBV6-5 and TRBJ2-1, with 8 bases aligning to TRBD1. The CDR3 has 14 residues. Unmatched junction bases numbered 1, after V lost 2 bases and J lost 4 bases. Germline V CDR1 and CDR2: MNHEY, SVGAGI. The CDR3 loop is CASSYRDRYNEQFF. The CDR3 DNA sequence: TGTGCCAGCAGTTACCGGGACAGGTACAATGAGCAGTTCTTC.

This clonotype was observed many times. The genes are TRBV20-1 and TRBJ1-1, with 7 bases fitting TRBD1. The CDR3 is made up of 14 amino acids. V lost 6 bases and J lost 1; bases outside the gene matches: 8. Germline-derived CDR1 and CDR2 are DFQATT and SNEGSKA (reference sequence). CDR3 region: CSAGMGDRNTEAFF. DNA of the CDR3: TGCAGTGCAGGAATGGGGGACAGGAACACTGAAGCTTTCTTT.

This clonotype was observed at least ten times. The V and J genes are TRBV3-1 and TRBJ2-7; unclear D gene. This CDR3 has 12 amino acids. V lost 3 bases and J lost 3, with 6 bases in between. Germline-derived CDR1 and CDR2 are LGHDT and YNNKEL (reference sequence). The CDR3 sequence: CASSQEFYEQYF. For the CDR3, the DNA is TGTGCCAGCAGCCAGGAGTTCTACGAGCAGTACTTC.

This clonotype has only a few counts. This sequence joins TRBV18 and TRBJ1-4, with 9 bases that match TRBD1. With V trimmed by 6 bases and J by 14 bases, 10 bases remained unmatched. Germline CDR1 and CDR2: KGHSH and LQKENI. The CDR3 has 13 residues. CDR3 region: CASSPGQGPALFF. Here the CDR3 DNA reads TGTGCCAGCTCTCCAGGACAGGGGCCCGCCCTGTTTTTT.

To note about this clonotype: This may arise from a read error, as a much more abundant clone is one base away. The chain carries TRBV12-3 or TRBV12-4 and TRBJ2-1, with 13 nucleotides matching TRBD2. The CDR3 runs 15 residues. After removal of 5 bases from V and 6 bases from J, the junction contained 4 bases not matched to a gene. The CDR3 loop reads CASSGTSGDGNEQFF. The CDR3 DNA reads as TGTGCCAGCAGTGGGACTAGCGGGGACGGCAATGAGCAGTTCTTC.

This clonotype came up many times. The chain has TRBV11-2 and TRBJ2-3, with TRBD2 identical over 8 bases. V gave up 5 bases and J gave up 5 bases; unmatched junction bases: 9. The germline CDR1 and CDR2 sequences are SGHAT and FQNNGV. The CDR3 contains 15 residues. In DNA form, the CDR3 reads TGTGCCAGCAGCAGCAGCGGACTAGCAGTAGATACGCAGTATTTT. It translates to CASSSSGLAVDTQYF.

The rearrangement joins TRBV2 to TRBJ2-5; no reliable D call. Looked up from germline, CDR1 is SNHLY and CDR2 is FYNNEI. V was shortened by 5 bases and J by 6 bases, with 16 bases between the two germline ends. The CDR3 is 14 amino acids. The CDR3 DNA follows: TGTGCCAGCAGTTTCGTTGGCAGGACCCAGACCCAGTACTTC. Its protein is CASSFVGRTQTQYF.

The V and J genes are TRBV25-1 and TRBJ2-6, with a possible D match to TRBD1 (5 bases). The CDR3 has 16 amino acids. V lost 0 bases, J lost 4 bases, and 10 bases lay in between. CDR1 is MGHDK, CDR2 SYGVNS, per germline. DNA for the CDR3: TGTGCCAGCAGTGAATATAGGGGTGAAGGGGCCAACGTCCTGACTTTC. It yields the protein CASSEYRGEGANVLTF.

In this sample, this clonotype turned up many times. CDR3 amino acids: CASRLAGIRTDTQYF. The DNA of the CDR3 is TGTGCCAGTAGACTAGCGGGGATACGCACAGATACGCAGTATTTT. The rearrangement joins TRBV6-1 to TRBJ2-3, with 11 bases identical to TRBD2. Germline assignment: CDR1 MNHNS and CDR2 SASEGT. V lost 9 bases to trimming and J lost 1 base; unmatched junction nucleotides: 6. The CDR3 runs to 15 residues.

This clonotype occurred many times. The V and J genes are TRBV6-1 and TRBJ1-2; no firm D call. The CDR3 is 13 amino acids. Germline V lookup: CDR1 MNHNS, CDR2 SASEGT. The V gene lost 5 bases and the J gene lost 8 bases, with 15 bases spanning the gap. The CDR3 reads CASSLGPTRGYTF. The CDR3 DNA follows: TGTGCCAGCAGTTTAGGCCCGACGCGGGGCTACACCTTC.

This clonotype was found a few times. V is TRBV6-1 and J is TRBJ2-3; 9 bases agree with TRBD1. This CDR3 comprises 15 residues. The germline V gene has CDR1 MNHNS and CDR2 SASEGT. With 7 bases clipped from V and 3 bases from J, the junction kept 8 bases outside the gene matches. The CDR3 sequence: CASTAGTGLTDTQYF. The CDR3, as DNA: TGTGCCAGCACTGCCGGGACAGGGTTGACAGATACGCAGTATTTT.

Ten or more counts support this clonotype. The J gene is TRBJ2-7, the V gene TRBV12-3 or TRBV12-4; 8 bases are shared with TRBD1. Trimming removed 5 bases from V and 3 bases from J; junction bases left unmatched: 6. The CDR3 consists of 14 residues. Here the CDR3 reads CASSAGGQGYEQYF. The CDR3 nucleotides read TGTGCCAGCAGTGCTGGAGGACAGGGCTACGAGCAGTACTTC.

This clonotype came up a few times. This chain joins TRBV20-1 and TRBJ1-1; TRBD1 is a possible D gene (6 bases). The V gene's germline CDR1 is DFQATT and CDR2 SNEGSKA (reference sequence). Trimming pared 3 bases from V and 0 bases from J, leaving 14 bases between. The CDR3 is 15 residues long. In DNA, the CDR3 is TGCAGTGCTAGTTATTGGGGGCGGCTGAACACTGAAGCTTTCTTT. Translating it yields CSASYWGRLNTEAFF.

The gene calls are TRBV19 and TRBJ1-2, with D tentatively TRBD1 (5 bases). The CDR3 sequence is 14 residues long. Germline values: CDR1 LNHDA, CDR2 SQIVND (reference sequence). V lost 3 bases and J 1 base, leaving 9 bases between the germline ends. CDR3 sequence reads: CASSIRALNYGYTF. The CDR3 DNA reads as TGTGCCAGTAGTATCAGGGCGCTTAACTATGGCTACACCTTC.

This clonotype has only a few counts. The CDR3 nucleotides are TGTGCCACCCTTGGCAGGGCGGCTGGAAACACCATATATTTT. It codes for CATLGRAAGNTIYF. The chain couples TRBV2 to TRBJ1-3; weak D call: TRBD1 (5 bases). The germline V gene has CDR1 SNHLY and CDR2 FYNNEI. The CDR3 covers 14 residues. Trimming took 10 bases from V and 2 from J, leaving 15 bases between them.